The T cell receptor (beta chain) described here comes from a study of neurological immune-mediated disorders. Study in general: The multiple sclerosis group of roughly 34 included 31 relapsing-remitting and 3 secondary progressive patients.

V lost 7 bases and J 6 bases, leaving 22 bases between the germline ends. Germline loops: CDR1 SQVTM, CDR2 ANQGSEA. The CDR3 consists of 14 residues. Synthesis of cDNA was accomplished via 5'RACE employing 10-nucleotide random UMIs. TCRdb reanalysed the 5' RACE reads using MiXCR and keeps one entry per CDR3 protein. The table shows about 66,000 distinct CDR3 sequences, with roughly 3.9% occurring only once. This clonotype appeared many times. This receptor was obtained from a man aged 25-40 years with multiple sclerosis. The sample was PBMCs. The chain uses TRBV29-1 and TRBJ2-7; D is unresolved. The CDR3 region has the DNA TGCAGCGCCATCAGTATTAGCCACCCTCGCGAGCAGTACTTC. Protein product: CSAISISHPREQYF.